Following are 6 T cell receptor beta chains from one sample sequenced in a study of blood T cell repertoires in COVID-19. This table comes from immunoSEQ multiplex PCR, and its TCRdb copy is limited to in-frame clones, with some not included. The sample has more than 95,000 clones, roughly 72% seen once. The sequencing sample was made of peripheral blood. All receptors come from a man aged 80 or over with COVID-19, enrolled during active disease.

The chain combines TRBV27 with TRBJ1-6; D is unclear. The CDR3 runs to 13 residues. Looked up from germline, CDR1 is MNHEY and CDR2 is SMNVEV (reference sequence). V lost 3 bases, J lost 10 bases, and 10 bases lay in between. CDR3: CASSFGGRSPLHF. Written as DNA, the CDR3 is TGTGCCAGCAGTTTTGGAGGTCGCTCACCCCTCCACTTT.

The chain couples TRBV28 to TRBJ2-2, with 9 bases matching TRBD2. This CDR3 has 17 amino acids. Looked up from germline, CDR1 is MDHEN and CDR2 is SYDVKM. Trimming took 3 bases from V and 1 from J; bases not matched to a gene: 6. The CDR3 is CASSFQRLAENTGELFF. The CDR3 DNA reads TGTGCCAGCAGTTTCCAAAGACTAGCGGAGAACACCGGGGAGCTGTTTTTT.

The rearrangement links TRBV28 to TRBJ1-6; a weak D match, TRBD1 (5 bases). Germline V lookup: CDR1 MDHEN, CDR2 SYDVKM. This CDR3 contains 18 residues. V was trimmed by 5 bases and J by 3 bases, leaving 20 bases between them. The CDR3 coding sequence is TGTGCCAGCAGTGGACCGACAGAAATATCCTACTATAATTCACCCCTCCACTTT. As protein: CASSGPTEISYYNSPLHF.

This chain links TRBV10-3 with TRBJ1-6, with D maybe TRBD1 (5 bases). Germline V gene lookup returns CDR1 ENHRY and CDR2 SYGVKD. The V gene lost 3 bases and the J gene lost 0 bases, with 15 bases spanning the gap. The CDR3 totals 18 residues. The CDR3: CAISDLGGGSSYNSPLHF. The CDR3, as DNA: TGTGCCATCAGTGACCTTGGGGGAGGTAGCTCCTATAATTCACCCCTCCACTTT.

Here the CDR3 reads CASSLRGLNTEAFF. CDR3 in DNA: TGTGCCAGCAGCTTAAGGGGATTGAACACTGAAGCTTTCTTT. The chain has TRBV11-2 and TRBJ1-1, with D tentatively TRBD1 (5 bases). This CDR3 has 14 amino acids. Trimming removed 2 bases at V and 0 bases at J, with 7 bases between. The germline V gene has CDR1 SGHAT and CDR2 FQNNGV.

The CDR3: CASSLVSIRSNTEAFF. In DNA form, the CDR3 reads TGTGCCAGCAGCTTGGTCTCCATTCGGTCGAACACTGAAGCTTTCTTT. The chain uses TRBV5-6 and TRBJ1-1; no firm D call. V was pared by 0 bases and J by 1 base, with 13 bases between. Per germline, CDR1 SGHDT and CDR2 YYEEEE. CDR3 length: 16 residues. Full variable domain (remainder filled in from reference TRBV5-6 and TRBJ1-1): DAGVTQSPTHLIKTRGQQVTLRCSPKSGHDTVSWYQQALGQGPQFIFQYYEEEERQRGNFPDRFSGHQFPNYSSELNVNALLLGDSALYLCASSLVSIRSNTEAFFGQGTRLTVV.